Presented here are 32 T cell receptor beta chains from one specimen sequenced in a study of blood T cells in healthy people across ages. For the second PCR, which ran for roughly 7 to 11 cycles, a sample-barcoded 5' primer and a J-beta primer mix were used. MiXCR, run by TCRdb on the 5' RACE reads, gives a single entry per CDR3 protein. The data show some 1.8 million distinct CDR3 sequences, roughly two fifths seen once. The material sequenced was blood. The receptor set was obtained from a human donor in good health.

V is TRBV4-1 and J is TRBJ1-5; the D gene is possibly TRBD1 (5 bases). The V gene lost 0 bases and the J gene lost 2 bases, with 11 bases spanning the gap. The germline V gene has CDR1 MGHRA and CDR2 YSYEKL. The CDR3 loop spans 16 amino acids. The CDR3 bases are TGCGCCAGCAGCCAAGACCCAGGCAGGGGCAATCAGCCCCAGCATTTT. This sequence encodes CASSQDPGRGNQPQHF.

This clonotype was found a few times. This chain links TRBV25-1 with TRBJ2-1; D is possibly TRBD2 (5 bases). The J call may be wrong; the DNA end is better matched by TRBJ2-7. Germline V gene lookup returns CDR1 MGHDK and CDR2 SYGVNS. The CDR3 contains 16 residues. The CDR3: CASSSASAVSYNEQYF. The CDR3 DNA follows: TGTGCCAGCAGCTCAGCCTCAGCGGTCTCCTACAATGAGCAGTACTTC.

V usage is TRBV6-6 and J usage is TRBJ2-1; TRBD2 might be the D (6 bases). The CDR3 contains 15 residues. V lost 2 bases to trimming and J lost 4 bases, with 12 bases between them. Germline CDR1 reads MNHNY; CDR2 reads SVGAGI (reference sequence). The CDR3 sequence: CASSYGGNLYNEQFF. For the CDR3, the DNA is TGTGCCAGCAGTTACGGGGGGAACCTTTACAATGAGCAGTTCTTC.

The chain recombines TRBV29-1 with TRBJ1-5, with no clear D. Germline CDR1 is SQVTM and CDR2 is ANQGSEA. Trimming removed 8 bases from V and 5 bases from J, with 13 bases in between. The CDR3 extends over 12 amino acids. CDR3 nucleotides: TGCAGCTTTCAAAGAGGCGATCAGCCCCAGCATTTT. It codes for CSFQRGDQPQHF.

V gene TRBV6-2 or TRBV6-3 combines with J gene TRBJ1-2; unclear D gene. Germline CDR1 MNHEY, CDR2 SVGEGT. The CDR3 sequence is 14 residues long. V gave up 0 bases and J gave up 2 bases, with 7 bases separating them. CDR3: CASSYSTENYGYTF. The CDR3 DNA sequence: TGTGCCAGCAGTTACTCGACGGAGAACTATGGCTACACCTTC.

In this sample, this clonotype turned up many times. The J gene is TRBJ2-5, the V gene TRBV7-2; 8 positions match TRBD2. The CDR3 has 13 amino acids. The trim removed 7 bases at V and 5 bases at J, leaving 6 bases unmatched. Germline V gene lookup returns CDR1 SGHTA and CDR2 FQGNSA. This chain's CDR3 is CASTGGAYETQYF. The CDR3 DNA reads as TGTGCCAGCACGGGGGGGGCCTACGAGACCCAGTACTTC.

This chain's CDR3 is CASSFSGRGEQYF. The CDR3 DNA follows: TGTGCCAGCAGTTTCTCGGGGCGTGGGGAGCAGTACTTC. This chain links TRBV12-3 or TRBV12-4 with TRBJ2-7; D may be TRBD1 or TRBD2 (5 bases each). V dropped 3 bases and J dropped 7 bases, with 13 bases sitting between them. This CDR3 region has 13 residues.

The V gene is TRBV6-2 or TRBV6-3, the J gene TRBJ2-3; 12 bases are shared with TRBD2. Germline V gives CDR1 MNHEY, CDR2 SVGEGT. J gave up 6 bases and V 2 bases, and 3 bases lay outside the gene matches. CDR3 length: 15 residues. The CDR3, as DNA: TGTGCCAGCAGTTACGGGGGACTAGCGGGCGATACGCAGTATTTT. This codes for CASSYGGLAGDTQYF.

This clonotype was detected a few times. The V gene is TRBV6-2 or TRBV6-3, the J gene TRBJ2-1; D is unclear. Trimming took off 9 bases at V and 10 bases at J, with 16 bases between the two ends. The CDR3 has 12 residues. CDR1 and CDR2 from the germline V gene are MNHEY and SVGEGT. CDR3 amino acids: CASKLRLEEQFF. CDR3 nucleotides: TGTGCCAGTAAGCTACGACTCGAAGAGCAGTTCTTC.

This clonotype was observed a handful of times. The rearrangement links TRBV5-1 to TRBJ2-6; D might be TRBD1 (6 bases). Germline V gene data show CDR1 as SGHRS and CDR2 as YFSETQ. Trimming shortened V by 1 base and J by 4 bases, and 18 bases separated the two germline ends. The CDR3 covers 18 residues. The CDR3 loop is CASSLTGQGPSGANVLTF. The CDR3, as DNA: TGCGCCAGCAGCTTGACAGGGCAAGGGCCGTCGGGGGCCAACGTCCTGACTTTC.

A few counts support this clonotype. The CDR3 region is CSAREWGDTQYF. The CDR3 bases are TGCAGTGCTAGAGAATGGGGGGATACGCAGTATTTT. The chain is built from TRBV20-1 and TRBJ2-3; D tentatively reads TRBD1 or TRBD2 (5 bases each). V was cut by 0 bases and J by 6 bases, with 7 bases left in between. CDR3 size: 12 residues. In germline, CDR1 is DFQATT, CDR2 SNEGSKA (reference sequence).

There are a few counts of this clonotype. The chain employs TRBV6-1 and TRBJ2-5; the D gene is possibly TRBD1 (5 bases). The end of the DNA aligns better with TRBJ2-7, so the J call may be wrong. This CDR3 comprises 12 residues. Germline CDR1 MNHNS, CDR2 SASEGT. The CDR3 spells CASGPTGIEQYF. The CDR3 region has the DNA TGTGCCAGTGGACCTACAGGAATCGAGCAGTACTTC.

This clonotype was detected a few times. The chain has TRBV12-3 or TRBV12-4 and TRBJ2-7; TRBD1 matches 7 bases. This CDR3 is 15 amino acids long. Trimming at V came to 5 bases and at J to 2 bases, leaving 9 bases not matched to a gene. The CDR3: CASSPGTDLTYEQYF. CDR3 nucleotides: TGTGCCAGCAGTCCCGGGACAGACCTTACCTACGAGCAGTACTTC.

In this sample, this clonotype turned up a few times. This chain joins TRBV20-1 and TRBJ2-1; D may be TRBD2 (7 bases). V lost 2 bases and J lost 8, with 16 bases in between. The CDR3 consists of 14 residues. CDR1 DFQATT and CDR2 SNEGSKA come from the germline V gene (reference sequence). CDR3 DNA: TGCAGTGCTAGAAGGGGGGGGGGGCCGGATGAGCAGTTCTTC. It specifies CSARRGGGPDEQFF.

This clonotype came up a few times. The chain combines TRBV4-2 with TRBJ1-5; D unresolved. The CDR3 runs 14 residues. Deletions cut 1 base from V and 7 bases from J, with 11 bases between. In germline, CDR1 is LGHNA, CDR2 YNFKEQ. DNA of the CDR3: TGTGCCAGCAGCCAAGTAGGGCCGGGGCAGCCCCAGCATTTT. It codes for CASSQVGPGQPQHF.

The V and J genes are TRBV14 and TRBJ1-2, with TRBD1 as a possible D gene (5 bases). CDR3 length equals 16 residues. Trimming shortened V by 4 bases and J by 6 bases, and 21 bases separated the two germline ends. Germline CDR1 SGHDN, CDR2 FVKESK. CDR3 residues: CASSLRHWGLSNGYTF. Written as DNA, the CDR3 is TGTGCCAGCAGCCTGCGTCATTGGGGCTTGTCGAATGGCTACACCTTC.

The CDR3 nucleotides read TGTGCCAGCAGCCCGTCAACAGCGCCTTTGAACAATGAGCAGTTCTTC. Protein: CASSPSTAPLNNEQFF. The chain has TRBV7-2 and TRBJ2-1; D uncertain. Trimming cost V 5 bases and J 5 bases, with 19 bases left between them. This CDR3 is built from 16 residues. Germline V gene data show CDR1 as SGHTA and CDR2 as FQGNSA.

In its sample, this clonotype was seen a few times. V is TRBV27 and J is TRBJ1-2; tentatively, D is TRBD1 (5 bases). The CDR3 contains 12 residues. Germline values: CDR1 MNHEY, CDR2 SMNVEV (reference sequence). V was trimmed by 11 bases and J by 7 bases, leaving 17 bases between them. The CDR3 loop is CAAVGGVGGYTF. CDR3 nucleotide sequence: TGTGCCGCAGTTGGAGGGGTTGGTGGCTACACCTTC.

This clonotype was counted many times. The chain recombines TRBV10-3 with TRBJ2-3; the D gene is possibly TRBD1 (5 bases). Deletions cut 7 bases from V and 2 bases from J, with 13 bases between. The germline V gene encodes CDR1 ENHRY and CDR2 SYGVKD. This CDR3 has 14 residues. As DNA, the CDR3 is TGTGCCATCAAAGGGGCCTATTCCACAGATACGCAGTATTTT. Amino acid sequence: CAIKGAYSTDTQYF.

The V gene is TRBV2, the J gene TRBJ2-3; 8 bases are shared with TRBD1. CDR3 length: 14 residues. CDR1 and CDR2 (germline): SNHLY, FYNNEI. V was pared by 11 bases and J by 2 bases, with 9 bases of the junction left unmatched. This chain's CDR3 is CALKRTGYTDTQYF. The CDR3 coding sequence is TGTGCCTTAAAAAGGACAGGGTACACAGATACGCAGTATTTT.

Only a few counts were recorded for this clonotype. V and J are TRBV20-1 and TRBJ1-5; D unclear. The V gene lost 6 bases and the J gene lost 3 bases, with 18 bases spanning the gap. CDR3 length: 15 residues. Per germline, CDR1 DFQATT and CDR2 SNEGSKA (reference sequence). CDR3: CSAALNSYNNQPQHF. The CDR3 region has the DNA TGCAGTGCCGCCCTGAACAGTTACAACAATCAGCCCCAGCATTTT.

The V and J genes are TRBV13 and TRBJ2-7; 10 positions match TRBD1. The germline V gene has CDR1 PRHDT and CDR2 FYEKMQ (reference sequence). The CDR3 length is 15 residues. V lost 1 base and J lost 5; bases outside the gene matches: 5. CDR3 DNA: TGTGCCAGCAGCTTAGCCGGACAGGGGGTGGACGAGCAGTACTTC. It codes for CASSLAGQGVDEQYF.

The J gene is TRBJ2-7, the V gene TRBV5-1; D is undetermined. Germline V gene data show CDR1 as SGHRS and CDR2 as YFSETQ. Trimming pared 0 bases from V and 4 bases from J, leaving 14 bases between. The CDR3 loop spans 15 amino acids. CDR3 protein: CASSLELGFQYEQYF. The CDR3 DNA is TGCGCCAGCAGCTTGGAACTTGGGTTCCAGTACGAGCAGTACTTC.

This chain links TRBV5-1 with TRBJ1-1, with D maybe TRBD1 (5 bases). V dropped 4 bases and J dropped 6 bases, with 13 bases sitting between them. In germline, CDR1 is SGHRS, CDR2 YFSETQ. The CDR3 sequence is 13 residues long. CDR3 sequence reads: CASSQQEDAEAFF. In DNA form, the CDR3 reads TGCGCCAGCAGCCAACAGGAGGACGCTGAAGCTTTCTTT.

This clonotype was counted only a few times. This rearrangement joins TRBV9 to TRBJ2-5; D not certain. Germline CDR1 SGDLS, CDR2 YYNGEE. Trimming shortened V by 0 bases and J by 1 base, and 16 bases separated the two germline ends. The CDR3 consists of 17 residues. The CDR3 protein is CASSVVGSLVLQETQYF. The CDR3 DNA sequence: TGTGCCAGCAGCGTAGTAGGTAGTTTGGTCCTCCAAGAGACCCAGTACTTC.

Here the CDR3 DNA reads TGTGCCAGCAGCTCCATGGGGCTCTACGGCTACACCTTC. It yields the protein CASSSMGLYGYTF. The chain links TRBV7-8 to TRBJ1-2; tentatively, D is TRBD1 (5 bases). Per the germline V gene, CDR1 is SGHVS and CDR2 is FQNEAQ. V was shortened by 4 bases and J by 8 bases, with 14 bases between the two germline ends. This CDR3 contains 13 residues.

This clonotype was counted between two and nine times. The V gene is TRBV7-2, the J gene TRBJ2-3; D possibly corresponds to TRBD1 (7 bases). The germline gives CDR1 SGHTA, CDR2 FQGNSA. Trimming shortened V by 2 bases and J by 11 bases, and 20 bases separated the two germline ends. CDR3 length: 15 residues. The CDR3 coding sequence is TGTGCCAGCAGCTTAACAGGGGCGGGGCCCTACGAGCAGTATTTT. This gives the protein CASSLTGAGPYEQYF.

The gene calls are TRBV11-1 and TRBJ1-2; unclear D gene. There are 15 residues in the CDR3. Germline CDR1 is SGHAT and CDR2 is FQDESV (reference sequence). Trimming shortened V by 4 bases and J by 8 bases, and 20 bases separated the two germline ends. CDR3 in amino acids: CASSYDPLRAGGYTF. DNA for the CDR3: TGTGCCAGCAGCTACGACCCCCTAAGGGCTGGCGGCTACACCTTC.

In its sample, this clonotype was seen a few times. The chain combines TRBV2 with TRBJ2-7, with D uncertain. Germline CDR1 and CDR2: SNHLY and FYNNEI. V was shortened by 4 bases and J by 3 bases, with 10 bases between the two germline ends. The CDR3 has 13 amino acids. The CDR3 spells CASSGGLLYEQYF. CDR3 coding DNA: TGTGCCAGCAGTGGAGGCTTACTCTACGAGCAGTACTTC.

This clonotype was observed a few times. This sequence joins TRBV7-2 and TRBJ2-3; D may be TRBD1 or TRBD2 (5 bases each). Germline V gene data show CDR1 as SGHTA and CDR2 as FQGNSA. V dropped 5 bases and J dropped 1 base, with 16 bases sitting between them. CDR3 length equals 16 residues. The CDR3 spells CASSRGSQAGTDTQYF. The CDR3 DNA is TGTGCCAGCAGCCGGGGCAGCCAGGCGGGCACAGATACGCAGTATTTT.

The count of this clonotype is one. This CDR3 reads CSATRVSNEKLFF. DNA of the CDR3: TGCAGTGCTACCAGGGTTTCTAATGAAAAACTGTTTTTT. V gene TRBV20-1 combines with J gene TRBJ1-4; tentative D call: TRBD1 (5 bases). V lost 4 bases, J lost 3 bases, and 9 bases lay in between. The germline V gene has CDR1 DFQATT and CDR2 SNEGSKA (reference sequence). The CDR3 is 13 amino acids.

The CDR3 coding sequence is TGTGCCAGCAGCTTGACAGGGAACCTCTTAGAGACCCAGTACTTC. Amino acids: CASSLTGNLLETQYF. V is TRBV5-6 and J is TRBJ2-7; a weak D match, TRBD1 (6 bases). TRBJ2-5 matches the DNA end more closely, so the J call is doubtful. The CDR3 runs to 15 residues. Germline V CDR1 and CDR2: SGHDT, YYEEEE.